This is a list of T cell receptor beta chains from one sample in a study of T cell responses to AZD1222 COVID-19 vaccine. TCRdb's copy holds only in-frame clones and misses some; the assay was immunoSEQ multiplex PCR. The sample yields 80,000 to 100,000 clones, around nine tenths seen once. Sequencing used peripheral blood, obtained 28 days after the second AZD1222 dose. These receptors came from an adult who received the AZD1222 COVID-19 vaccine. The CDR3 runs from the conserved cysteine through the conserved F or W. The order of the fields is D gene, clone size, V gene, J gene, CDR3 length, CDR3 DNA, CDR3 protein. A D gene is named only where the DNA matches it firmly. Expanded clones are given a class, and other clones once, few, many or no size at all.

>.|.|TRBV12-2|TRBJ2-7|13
TGTGCAAGTCGTAACGACACCTCCTACGAGCAGTACTTC
CASRNDTSYEQYF
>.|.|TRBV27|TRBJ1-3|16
TGTGCCAGCAGTTTATCGTACGCCTCCTCTGGAAACACCATATATTTT
CASSLSYASSGNTIYF
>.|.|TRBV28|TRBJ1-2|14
TGTGCCAGCAGTTTCCTGACCGGCTCCTATGGCTACACCTTC
CASSFLTGSYGYTF
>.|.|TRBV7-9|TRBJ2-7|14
TGTGCCAGCAGCTTAAAGGGAAGTGGCTACGAGCAGTACTTC
CASSLKGSGYEQYF
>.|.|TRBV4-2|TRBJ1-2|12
TGTGCCAGCAGCCAAGATAGCAGGGGCTACACCTTC
CASSQDSRGYTF
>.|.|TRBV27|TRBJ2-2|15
TGTGCCAGCAGTCGCGGGGCAGGGGTCACCGGGGAGCTGTTTTTT
CASSRGAGVTGELFF
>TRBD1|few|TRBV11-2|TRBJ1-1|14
TGTGCCAGCAGCCCCGACAGGGGGAACACTGAAGCTTTCTTT
CASSPDRGNTEAFF
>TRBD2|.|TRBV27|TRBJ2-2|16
TGTGCCAGCACCCGATTAGCGGGAGGGGGACACGGGGAGCTGTTTTTT
CASTRLAGGGHGELFF
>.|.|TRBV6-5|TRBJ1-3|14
TGTGCCAGCAGTTACGTGAGCTCTGGAAACACCATATATTTT
CASSYVSSGNTIYF
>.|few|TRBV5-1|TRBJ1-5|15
TGCGCCAGCAGCCCGGGTCCGTATAGCAATCAGCCCCAGCATTTT
CASSPGPYSNQPQHF
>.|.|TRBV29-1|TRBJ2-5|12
TGCAGCGTCCTAACGTACCAAGAGACCCAGTACTTC
CSVLTYQETQYF
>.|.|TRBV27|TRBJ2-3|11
TGTGCCAGCAGTTCCACAGATACGCAGTATTTT
CASSSTDTQYF
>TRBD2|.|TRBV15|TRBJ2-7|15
TGTGCCACCAGCATCGGGGGGACTCTTACCTACGAGCAGTACTTC
CATSIGGTLTYEQYF
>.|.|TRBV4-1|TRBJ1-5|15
TGCGCCAGCAGCCAGCACCGGGACAGCAATCAGCCCCAGCATTTT
CASSQHRDSNQPQHF
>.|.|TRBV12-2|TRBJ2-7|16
TGTGCAAGTCGCTTAAACTTAAGCGGGAAGACCTACGAGCAGTACTTC
CASRLNLSGKTYEQYF
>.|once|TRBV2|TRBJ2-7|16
TGTGCCAGCAGTGAAGCCGCGGGACAGAGATACTACGAGCAGTACTTC
CASSEAAGQRYYEQYF
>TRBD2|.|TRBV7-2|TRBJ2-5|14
TGTGCCAGCAGCTTAGCACCAGCGGGGGGCACCCAGTACTTC
CASSLAPAGGTQYF
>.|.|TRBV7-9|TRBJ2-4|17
TGTGCCAGCAGCTTAGCCGGGACCGCGCGCCCCAAAAACATTCAGTACTTC
CASSLAGTARPKNIQYF
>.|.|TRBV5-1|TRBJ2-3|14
TGCGCCAGCAGCCCGGGGGACCACACAGATACGCAGTATTTT
CASSPGDHTDTQYF
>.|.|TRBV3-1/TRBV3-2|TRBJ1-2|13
TGTGCCAGCAGCCAAGTGGTGGGCTATGGCTACACCTTC
CASSQVVGYGYTF
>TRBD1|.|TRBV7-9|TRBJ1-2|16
TGTGCCAGCAGCTTGGACGGGACAGGGCGCGCCTATGGCTACACCTTC
CASSLDGTGRAYGYTF
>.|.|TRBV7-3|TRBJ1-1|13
TGTGCCAGCAGCGGAGGACCCTCGACTGAAGCTTTCTTT
CASSGGPSTEAFF
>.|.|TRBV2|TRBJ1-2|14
TGTGCCAGCAGTGAAGGGGCGTTCCGCTATGGCTACACCTTC
CASSEGAFRYGYTF
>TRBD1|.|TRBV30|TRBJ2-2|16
TGTGCCTGGAGTGCAATTGGGACAGGGGGCACCGGGGAGCTGTTTTTT
CAWSAIGTGGTGELFF
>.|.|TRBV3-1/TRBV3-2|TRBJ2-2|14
TGTGCCAGCAGCCTCAACCCGTGGACCGGGGAGCTGTTTTTT
CASSLNPWTGELFF
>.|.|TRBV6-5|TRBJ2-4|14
TGTGCCAGCAGAAAGGACCTAGCCAAAAACATTCAGTACTTC
CASRKDLAKNIQYF
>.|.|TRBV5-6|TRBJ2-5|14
TGTGCCAGCAGCTTAAAGGAATTCCAAGAGACCCAGTACTTC
CASSLKEFQETQYF
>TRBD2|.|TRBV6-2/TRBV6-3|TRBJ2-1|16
TGTGCCAGCAGTCGCACGGGGAGCGGGAGTGGGAATGAGCAGTTCTTC
CASSRTGSGSGNEQFF
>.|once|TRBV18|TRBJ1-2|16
TGTGCCAGCTCACCTGAGGTTTTAGCTGCTAACTATGGCTACACCTTC
CASSPEVLAANYGYTF
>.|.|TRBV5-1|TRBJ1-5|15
TGCGCCAGCAGCCAGACCACAGGGCCGGGTCAGCCCCAGCATTTT
CASSQTTGPGQPQHF
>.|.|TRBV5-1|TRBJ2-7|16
TGCGCCAGCAGCTTGGGGGGGTCTAGCGTCTCCTACGAGCAGTACTTC
CASSLGGSSVSYEQYF
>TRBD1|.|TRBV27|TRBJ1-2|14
TGTGCCAGCAGTTTAAGGCAGGGGGGCTATGGCTACACCTTC
CASSLRQGGYGYTF
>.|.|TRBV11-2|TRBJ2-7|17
TGTGCCAGCAGCGTAGGGTTACGCCGGGACGGAGCCTACGAGCAGTACTTC
CASSVGLRRDGAYEQYF
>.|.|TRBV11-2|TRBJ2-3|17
TGTGCCAGCAGCTGGGGAGGCGGGATGACTAGCACAGATACGCAGTATTTT
CASSWGGGMTSTDTQYF
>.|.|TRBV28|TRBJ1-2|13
TGTGCCAGCAGTTTATTAATGCTCTATGGCTACACCTTC
CASSLLMLYGYTF
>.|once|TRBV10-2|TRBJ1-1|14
TGCGCCAGCAGTAGAGGGAGGCTGGACACTGAAGCTTTCTTT
CASSRGRLDTEAFF
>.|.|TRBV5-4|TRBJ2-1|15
TGTGCCAGCAGCTTGCAGTCGGACCTCTACAATGAGCAGTTCTTC
CASSLQSDLYNEQFF
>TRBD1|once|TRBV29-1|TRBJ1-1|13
TGCAGCTCTCGACAGGGCTGGGACACTGAAGCTTTCTTT
CSSRQGWDTEAFF
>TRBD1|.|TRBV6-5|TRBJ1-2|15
TGTGCCAGCAGGCGCCCACAGGGGCGCCACTATGGCTACACCTTC
CASRRPQGRHYGYTF
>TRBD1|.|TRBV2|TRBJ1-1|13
TGTGCCAGCACCAAGGACAGGGGGACTGAAGCTTTCTTT
CASTKDRGTEAFF
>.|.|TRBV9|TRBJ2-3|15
TGTGCCAGCAGCGTAGGCGGGGGCACCACAGATACGCAGTATTTT
CASSVGGGTTDTQYF
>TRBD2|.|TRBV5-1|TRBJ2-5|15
TGCGCCAGCAGCTTGTTACTAGCGGGGGGCGAGACCCAGTACTTC
CASSLLLAGGETQYF
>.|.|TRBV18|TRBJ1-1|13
TGTGCCAGCTCACACGGTGGGGACACTGAAGCTTTCTTT
CASSHGGDTEAFF
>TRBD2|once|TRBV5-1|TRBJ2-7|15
TGCGCCAGCAGCTCCGTAGCGGGGGGGATATACGAGCAGTACTTC
CASSSVAGGIYEQYF
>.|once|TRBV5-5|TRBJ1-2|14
TGTGCCAGCAGCCCCAGACAGGAGGTTAACGGCTACACCTTC
CASSPRQEVNGYTF
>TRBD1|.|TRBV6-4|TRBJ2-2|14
TGTGCCAGCAGTGAACAGGGGAGCACCGGGGAGCTGTTTTTT
CASSEQGSTGELFF
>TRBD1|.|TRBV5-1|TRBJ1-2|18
TGCGCCAGCAGCTTCGACAGGGACCAGCCCCGTGGCGCCTGGGGCTACACCTTC
CASSFDRDQPRGAWGYTF
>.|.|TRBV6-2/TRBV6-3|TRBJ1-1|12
TGTGCCAGCAGTTTAAGTCGAACTGAAGCTTTCTTT
CASSLSRTEAFF
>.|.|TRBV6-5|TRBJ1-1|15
TGTGCCAGCAGCCCGAGGGCGGGGACGAACACTGAAGCTTTCTTT
CASSPRAGTNTEAFF
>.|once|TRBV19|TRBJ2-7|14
TGTGCCAGTAGTAGCGGGACCAAAGCCTACGAGCAGTACTTC
CASSSGTKAYEQYF
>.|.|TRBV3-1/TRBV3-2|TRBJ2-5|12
TGTGCCAGCAGCCAGGTCCGGGGGACCCAGTACTTC
CASSQVRGTQYF
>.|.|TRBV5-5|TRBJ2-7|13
TGTGCCAGCGGCGCCGGTTGGGACTACGAGCAGTACTTC
CASGAGWDYEQYF
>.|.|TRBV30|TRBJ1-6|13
TGTGCCTGGACACAGGGAAACAATTCACCCCTCCACTTT
CAWTQGNNSPLHF
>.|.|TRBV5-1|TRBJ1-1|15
TGCGCCAGCAGCCTGGAGGGGGAACCGAACACTGAAGCTTTCTTT
CASSLEGEPNTEAFF
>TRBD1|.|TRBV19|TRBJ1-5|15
TGTGCCAGTAGCCCGGGACAGGGGGCCACTCAACCCCAGCATTTT
CASSPGQGATQPQHF
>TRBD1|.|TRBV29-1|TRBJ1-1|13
TGCAGCGTTGCGGGACAGATGAACACTGAAGCTTTCTTT
CSVAGQMNTEAFF
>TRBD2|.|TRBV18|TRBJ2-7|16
TGTGCCAGCTCACCCTCACTAGCGGGAGGACTTGACGAGCAGTACTTC
CASSPSLAGGLDEQYF
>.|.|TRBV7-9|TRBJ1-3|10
TGTGCCTGGGGGCTGGACACCATATATTTT
CAWGLDTIYF
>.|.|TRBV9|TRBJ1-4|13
TGTGCCAGCAGCGTAAGTCCTAATGAAAAACTGTTTTTT
CASSVSPNEKLFF
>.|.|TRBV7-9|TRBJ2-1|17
TGTGCCAGCAGCCAGGGGGCTAGCGGTCGCTCCTACAATGAGCAGTTCTTC
CASSQGASGRSYNEQFF